The sequence of this T cell receptor (beta chain) was determined in a study of blood T cell repertoires in COVID-19. On the study more broadly: Acute and convalescent COVID-19 specimens originated in the United States, Italy and Spain. The cDNA or gDNA used as material had been derived from T cells, B-cell-depleted T cells, or PBMCs.

V gave up 6 bases and J gave up 5 bases; unmatched junction bases: 3. CDR3 length: 13 amino acids. Germline V CDR1 and CDR2: MNHEY, SVGAGI. Only one count was recorded for this clone. Methods used by the authors: Cell counts per sample came from amplifying reference gene primers. The data were produced by immunoSEQ multiplex PCR, yet TCRdb's version contains in-frame clones alone and is incomplete. V and J calls and clone size follow that table, whereas D and trimming were derived from the DNA. The sample holds over 110,000 clones, about 91% seen once. Sequenced sample: peripheral blood. The receptor was isolated from a human donor in a cohort sampled during active COVID-19. This rearrangement joins TRBV6-5 to TRBJ2-3; 9 bases map to TRBD1. CDR3 residues: CASRRQGGDTQYF. In DNA, the CDR3 is TGTGCCAGCAGGCGACAGGGGGGAGATACGCAGTATTTT.